A single sample is the source of the 26 T cell receptor beta chains below, sequenced in a study of control samples from healthy donors and cancer patients. This table comes from immunoSEQ multiplex PCR, and its TCRdb copy is limited to in-frame clones, with some not included. The data contain about 150,000 clones, around 92% of them singletons. The sequenced sample was blood. The receptors derive from a woman aged 40 to 55 in good health.

V gene TRBV7-8 combines with J gene TRBJ2-3; 14 bases match TRBD2. Trimming took 9 bases from V and 6 from J; bases not matched to a gene: 8. The germline CDR1 and CDR2 sequences are SGHVS and FQNEAQ. The CDR3 consists of 15 residues. The CDR3 region is CASRGLAGEEDTQYF. CDR3 nucleotides: TGTGCCAGTAGGGGACTAGCGGGGGAGGAGGATACGCAGTATTTT.

This CDR3 reads CASSLSGGADTQYF. As DNA, the CDR3 is TGTGCCAGCAGCTTGAGCGGGGGGGCGGATACGCAGTATTTT. This chain joins TRBV5-4 and TRBJ2-3, with TRBD2 matching 10 bases. V dropped 1 base and J dropped 6; count of bases not matched to a gene: 2. From germline, CDR1 is SGHNT and CDR2 YYREEE (reference sequence). The CDR3 has 14 amino acids.

This chain links TRBV3-1 (or the pseudogene TRBV3-2) with TRBJ2-3; no definite D call. The germline gives CDR1 LGHDT, CDR2 YNNKEL (reference sequence). CDR3 length: 16 residues. V dropped 0 bases and J dropped 2 bases, with 12 bases sitting between them. CDR3 residues: CASSQEVALPTDTQYF. The CDR3 coding sequence is TGTGCCAGCAGCCAAGAGGTAGCACTGCCCACAGATACGCAGTATTTT.

This clone was found once. CDR3: CASSLIGSGGLAYEQYF. CDR3 DNA: TGTGCCAGCAGCTTAATCGGTAGCGGGGGCCTCGCCTACGAGCAGTACTTC. The genes are TRBV7-6 and TRBJ2-7, with TRBD2 matching 9 bases. Unmatched junction bases numbered 10, after V lost 2 bases and J lost 2 bases. The CDR3 length is 17 residues. CDR1 and CDR2 from the germline V gene are SGHVS and FNYEAQ.

The genes are TRBV24-1 and TRBJ2-1; 15 positions agree with TRBD2. Trimming took 4 bases from V and 8 from J; bases not matched to a gene: 11. CDR1 is KGHDR and CDR2 is SFDVKD in the germline V gene. The CDR3 runs to 18 residues. Here the CDR3 reads CATSELCPGLAGGYEQFF. As DNA, the CDR3 is TGTGCCACCAGTGAGCTTTGCCCGGGACTAGCGGGGGGATATGAGCAGTTCTTC.

This sequence joins TRBV5-4 and TRBJ1-6; TRBD1 is a possible D gene (5 bases). Germline V gives CDR1 SGHNT, CDR2 YYREEE (reference sequence). This CDR3 has 17 amino acids. The V gene lost 4 bases and the J gene lost 0 bases, with 14 bases spanning the gap. As DNA, the CDR3 is TGTGCCAGCAGCAGTTCGGGGGGGAGCTCCTATAATTCACCCCTCCACTTT. This translates into CASSSSGGSSYNSPLHF.

The chain uses TRBV6-2 or TRBV6-3 and TRBJ2-1, with 8 nucleotides matching TRBD2. The CDR3 has 18 amino acids. The germline CDR1 and CDR2 sequences are MNHEY and SVGEGT. With V trimmed by 2 bases and J by 8 bases, 17 bases remained unmatched. The CDR3 bases are TGTGCCAGCAGTTACGGGGGCTCCAGCGGGGGATTTCTGGATGAGCAGTTCTTC. Its protein is CASSYGGSSGGFLDEQFF.

The V call is TRBV24-1, the J call TRBJ1-1; D might be TRBD1 (5 bases). The CDR3 sequence is 17 residues long. Germline-derived CDR1 and CDR2 are KGHDR and SFDVKD. Deletions cut 6 bases from V and 1 base from J, with 20 bases between. The CDR3 loop reads CATSSTPTGTRNTEAFF. CDR3 in DNA: TGTGCCACCAGTTCGACCCCGACCGGGACGAGGAACACTGAAGCTTTCTTT.

CDR3 residues: CASSGIRDEQFF. CDR3 coding DNA: TGTGCCAGCAGCGGCATCCGCGATGAGCAGTTCTTC. The chain recombines TRBV7-9 with TRBJ2-1; D not resolved. Germline assignment: CDR1 SEHNR and CDR2 FQNEAQ (reference sequence). The CDR3 is 12 residues long. Trimming left V 5 bases short and J 8 bases short, with 10 bases between.

The chain has TRBV6-6 and TRBJ2-7; the D call may be TRBD1 or TRBD2 (5 bases each). V was pared by 4 bases and J by 6 bases, with 10 bases between. Per the germline V gene, CDR1 is MNHNY and CDR2 is SVGAGI (reference sequence). This CDR3 is 12 amino acids long. The chain's CDR3 is CASSFGASEQYF. The CDR3 bases are TGTGCCAGCAGTTTCGGGGCCAGCGAGCAGTACTTC.

This sequence joins TRBV5-5 and TRBJ2-3; D may correspond to TRBD1 or TRBD2 (7 bases each). This CDR3 has 15 amino acids. V was clipped by 0 bases and J by 1 base, with 9 bases between them. Germline V gene lookup returns CDR1 SGHKS and CDR2 YYEKEE (reference sequence). The CDR3 DNA reads TGTGCCAGCAGCTTGGCAGGGGGGGGCACAGATACGCAGTATTTT. This gives the protein CASSLAGGGTDTQYF.

The J gene is TRBJ2-7, the V gene TRBV30; no clear D. Germline-derived CDR1 and CDR2 are GTSNPN and SVGIG (reference sequence). V lost 7 bases, J lost 3 bases, and 7 bases lay in between. The CDR3 has 10 amino acids. CDR3 sequence reads: CASRLYEQYF. CDR3 DNA sequence: TGTGCCTCAAGACTCTACGAGCAGTACTTC.

With regard to this clone: This CDR3 is also generated by other DNA sequences in the sample. The genes are TRBV6-5 and TRBJ2-3, with TRBD2 matching over 11 bases. V shed 6 bases and J 1 base; nucleotides not matched to a gene: 0. CDR1 is MNHEY, CDR2 SVGAGI, per germline. The CDR3 sequence is 14 residues long. CDR3 in amino acids: CASRTSGGTDTQYF. CDR3 DNA: TGTGCCAGCAGGACTAGCGGGGGCACAGATACGCAGTATTTT.

The rearrangement joins TRBV6-6 to TRBJ1-5, with D perhaps TRBD1 (5 bases). From germline, CDR1 is MNHNY and CDR2 SVGAGI (reference sequence). Trimming stripped 6 bases from V and 1 base from J, with 10 bases between. CDR3 length: 14 amino acids. The CDR3 loop is CASSLWGSNQPQHF. In DNA form, the CDR3 reads TGTGCCAGCAGCCTATGGGGGAGCAATCAGCCCCAGCATTTT.

This clone was counted once. The V call is TRBV28, the J call TRBJ1-3; no firm D call. The CDR3 is made up of 16 amino acids. CDR1 MDHEN and CDR2 SYDVKM come from the germline V gene. V lost 7 bases, J lost 0 bases, and 16 bases lay in between. The CDR3 reads CASTPLEYHSGNTIYF. The CDR3 nucleotides read TGTGCCAGCACCCCCCTTGAGTACCACTCTGGAAACACCATATATTTT.

J is TRBJ2-2 and V is TRBV27; D is undetermined. CDR3 length: 15 amino acids. Trimming took off 10 bases at V and 1 base at J, with 16 bases between the two ends. Germline V lookup: CDR1 MNHEY, CDR2 SMNVEV (reference sequence). CDR3 residues: CATKYGQENTGELFF. The CDR3, as DNA: TGTGCCACCAAGTACGGGCAGGAGAACACCGGGGAGCTGTTTTTT.

The chain uses TRBV7-2 and TRBJ2-1; 10 positions match TRBD2. Germline trimming cut 7 bases from V and 7 bases from J; bases unmatched to any gene: 10. The CDR3 runs to 15 residues. From germline, CDR1 is SGHTA and CDR2 FQGNSA. CDR3: CASTQRGGRYNEQFF. The CDR3 coding sequence is TGTGCCAGCACCCAGCGGGGGGGCCGCTATAATGAGCAGTTCTTC.

CDR3 bases: TGTGCCAGCAGCTTAGTGCTTGGAAGCACTGAAGCTTTCTTT. Encoded protein: CASSLVLGSTEAFF. The gene calls are TRBV7-9 and TRBJ1-1; the D is unclear. In germline, CDR1 is SEHNR, CDR2 FQNEAQ (reference sequence). With 1 base removed from V and 4 bases from J, the gap between germline ends came to 10 bases. The CDR3 covers 14 residues.

This clone occurred once. J is TRBJ1-1 and V is TRBV7-9; no reliable D call. CDR1 SEHNR and CDR2 FQNEAQ come from the germline V gene (reference sequence). Between the trimmed V and J ends, which lost 1 base and 2 bases, there was a span of 8 bases. The CDR3 runs 14 residues. CDR3 sequence reads: CASSLVLENTEAFF. CDR3 coding DNA: TGTGCCAGCAGCTTAGTCTTGGAAAACACTGAAGCTTTCTTT.

The J gene is TRBJ1-5, the V gene TRBV6-6; D not certain. Trimming left V 5 bases short and J 1 base short, with 12 bases between. This CDR3 has 15 amino acids. The germline CDR1 and CDR2 sequences are MNHNY and SVGAGI (reference sequence). For the CDR3, the DNA is TGTGCCAGCAGTCCGCCCGGCGGCAGCAATCAGCCCCAGCATTTT. Its protein product is CASSPPGGSNQPQHF.

The chain joins TRBV3-1 (or the pseudogene TRBV3-2) to TRBJ1-2; D remains ambiguous. From germline, CDR1 is LGHDT and CDR2 YNNKEL (reference sequence). The ends were cut back, 1 base at V and 12 bases at J, with 12 bases in the middle. The CDR3 consists of 12 residues. Written as DNA, the CDR3 is TGTGCCAGCAGCCAAGGGGAGACTCCCAACACCTTC. It encodes CASSQGETPNTF.

The CDR3 nucleotides are TGCGCCAGCAGCCCGAATAGGTGGACAGAGAACACTGAAGCTTTCTTT. This codes for CASSPNRWTENTEAFF. The chain employs TRBV4-1 and TRBJ1-1, with D maybe TRBD1 (6 bases). V dropped 4 bases and J dropped 1 base, with 16 bases sitting between them. Germline CDR1 MGHRA, CDR2 YSYEKL. The CDR3 is 16 residues long.

This chain joins TRBV7-6 and TRBJ2-5, with 8 bases identical to TRBD2. Losses at the gene ends were 3 bases for V and 3 bases for J; bases not matched to a gene: 12. This CDR3 is 17 amino acids long. Germline V CDR1 and CDR2: SGHVS, FNYEAQ. Written as DNA, the CDR3 is TGTGCCAGCAGCTTCTCCGGGACTAGAGGCCCGAAAGAGACCCAGTACTTC. It is translated as CASSFSGTRGPKETQYF.

The rearrangement uses TRBV10-3 and TRBJ1-5; D unresolved. Per germline, CDR1 ENHRY and CDR2 SYGVKD. The CDR3 covers 14 residues. V was shortened by 3 bases and J by 3 bases, with 9 bases between the two germline ends. In nucleotides, the CDR3 is TGTGCCATCAGTGAAAGTGGGTACAATCAGCCCCAGCATTTT. This gives the protein CAISESGYNQPQHF.

Of note for this clone: Other DNA sequences in this specimen translate into the identical CDR3. The rearrangement joins TRBV6-5 to TRBJ1-1, with 7 nucleotides matching TRBD1. Germline V gene sequence: CDR1 MNHEY, CDR2 SVGAGI. V was clipped by 6 bases and J by 4 bases; unmatched bases: 5. This CDR3 contains 13 residues. In DNA form, the CDR3 reads TGTGCCAGCAGCCCCCAGGGGGGCACTGAAGCTTTCTTT. This sequence encodes CASSPQGGTEAFF.

V usage is TRBV3-1 (or the pseudogene TRBV3-2) and J usage is TRBJ1-3; D uncertain. The CDR3 extends over 13 amino acids. Germline CDR1 reads LGHDT; CDR2 reads YNNKEL (reference sequence). Trimming removed 3 bases at V and 3 bases at J, with 6 bases between. This CDR3 is CASSHASGNTIYF. In DNA, the CDR3 is TGTGCCAGCAGCCATGCTAGTGGAAACACCATATATTTT.